The clone carrying this T cell receptor (beta chain) was seen a few times. This sample is drawn from a study of blood T cell repertoires in COVID-19. Study-level information: Specimens from acute and convalescent COVID-19 originated in the United States, Italy and Spain.

Authors' data handling: It was from reference gene primer amplification that nucleated cell counts were estimated. The table came from immunoSEQ multiplex PCR; TCRdb's copy has only in-frame clones and leaves some out. The DNA gave D and trimming, while V, J and clone size come from that table. Of approximately 270,000 clones listed, 70% to 90% are singletons. CDR3 length equals 12 residues. From germline, CDR1 is SNHLY and CDR2 FYNNEI. V was shortened by 7 bases and J by 6 bases, with 13 bases between the two germline ends. The receptor was derived from a man aged 18 to 30 with active or convalescent COVID-19. The J gene is TRBJ2-7, the V gene TRBV2; TRBD2 is a possible D gene (6 bases). Input material: peripheral blood. The CDR3 DNA follows: TGTGCCAGCACCCGACTTAGCGGCGAGCAGTACTTC. The encoded protein is CASTRLSGEQYF.